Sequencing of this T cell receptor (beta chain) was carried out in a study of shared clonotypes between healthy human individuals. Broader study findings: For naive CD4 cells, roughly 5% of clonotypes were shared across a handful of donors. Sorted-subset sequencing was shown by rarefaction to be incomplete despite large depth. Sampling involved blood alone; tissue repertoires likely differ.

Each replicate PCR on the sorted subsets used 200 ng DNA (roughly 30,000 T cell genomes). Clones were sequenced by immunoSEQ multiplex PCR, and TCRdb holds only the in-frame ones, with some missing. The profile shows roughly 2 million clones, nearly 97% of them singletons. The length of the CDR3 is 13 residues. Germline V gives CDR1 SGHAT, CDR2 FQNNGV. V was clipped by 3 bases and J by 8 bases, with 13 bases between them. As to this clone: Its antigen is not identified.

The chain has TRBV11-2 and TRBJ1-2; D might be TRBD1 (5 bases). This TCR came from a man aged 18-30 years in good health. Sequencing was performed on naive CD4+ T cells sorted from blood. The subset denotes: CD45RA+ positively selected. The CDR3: CASSLGSGDGYTF. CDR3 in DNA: TGTGCCAGCAGCTTGGGCTCCGGGGACGGCTACACCTTC.